These T cell receptor beta chains were read from a single sample in a study of blood T cell repertoires in COVID-19. TCRdb keeps only in-frame clones here, not all; method: immunoSEQ multiplex PCR. The sample contains about 220,000 clones, about 79% of which appear only once. Sequencing was performed on PBMCs or T cells enriched from blood (not recorded which). All receptors derive from a woman aged 55-70 years who had recovered from COVID-19. Each CDR3 is given with its conserved first and last residue. Each record gives: V gene, CDR3 protein.

v_call: TRBV6-2/TRBV6-3; cdr3_aa: CASSYSRSTGELFF
v_call: TRBV10-3; cdr3_aa: CAISESRRQGSTDTQYF
v_call: TRBV19; cdr3_aa: CASRRPGDRTGYTF
v_call: TRBV27; cdr3_aa: CASRGTEFEELFF
v_call: TRBV5-3; cdr3_aa: CARSWTANEKLFF
v_call: TRBV19; cdr3_aa: CASSIAFTGGFNQPQHF
v_call: TRBV29-1; cdr3_aa: CSVREDLNTEAFF
v_call: TRBV30; cdr3_aa: CAWSVSSLNTEAFF
v_call: TRBV12-5; cdr3_aa: CASGSRFTDTQYF
v_call: TRBV28; cdr3_aa: CAITISLAGGPAVF
v_call: TRBV24-1; cdr3_aa: CATSDSGQGPYNEQFF
v_call: TRBV6-1; cdr3_aa: CASSESGQGTTPLHF
v_call: TRBV25-1; cdr3_aa: CASSPASLPYNEQFF
v_call: TRBV7-6; cdr3_aa: CASSLALGRGYTF
v_call: TRBV11-1; cdr3_aa: CASSLGAPLSTDTQYF
v_call: TRBV5-1; cdr3_aa: CASSPEVSGNTIYF
v_call: TRBV6-5; cdr3_aa: CASSNGGGRTEAFF
v_call: TRBV27; cdr3_aa: CASRDFGYEQYF
v_call: TRBV27; cdr3_aa: CASSRGSNQPQHF
v_call: TRBV12-5; cdr3_aa: CASGLREETQYF
v_call: TRBV7-2; cdr3_aa: CASSLVGQLNEKLFF
v_call: TRBV6-5; cdr3_aa: CASNPLAGVVGELFF
v_call: TRBV5-1; cdr3_aa: CASSLGGSKEKLFF
v_call: TRBV1; cdr3_aa: CTSSQVRRQPGNTIYF
v_call: TRBV18; cdr3_aa: CASSPGPGGTEAFF
v_call: TRBV29-1; cdr3_aa: CSVDRGDEKLFF
v_call: TRBV7-8; cdr3_aa: CASSRTSKNYEQYF
v_call: TRBV19; cdr3_aa: CASSPAPTGIGPQHF
v_call: TRBV4-2; cdr3_aa: CASSQVSAGNNYGYTF
v_call: TRBV14; cdr3_aa: CASSQAGRLGGYTF
v_call: TRBV27; cdr3_aa: CASFPRRNTEAFF
v_call: TRBV3-1/TRBV3-2; cdr3_aa: CASSERGSEQYF
v_call: TRBV30; cdr3_aa: CACASNRDGYGYTF
v_call: TRBV6-2/TRBV6-3; cdr3_aa: CASSYGGNEAFF
v_call: TRBV6-5; cdr3_aa: CASRDRYPNYGYTF
v_call: TRBV15; cdr3_aa: CATSTKSQIADTQYF
v_call: TRBV12-3/TRBV12-4; cdr3_aa: CASSARRDVYTF
v_call: TRBV5-4; cdr3_aa: CASSPGSSGANVLTF
v_call: TRBV5-1; cdr3_aa: CASSWQGAAGETQYF
v_call: TRBV7-9; cdr3_aa: CASRQPTGYNEQFF
v_call: TRBV5-1; cdr3_aa: CASSLAPLAGGSTDTQYF
v_call: TRBV5-1; cdr3_aa: CASSLALTGDGNEQFF
v_call: TRBV7-6; cdr3_aa: CASSPRQGYNNEQFF